Listed below are T cell receptor beta chains from one sample, sequenced in a study of cytotoxic CD8 clonotypes in ibrutinib-treated CLL. The assay was immunoSEQ multiplex PCR, and TCRdb's table has in-frame clones only and misses some. The repertoire has 150,000 or so clones, roughly 88% of them found once; the top ten carry 3%. The sample consisted of PBMCs, taken at disease progression, from a patient treated with ibrutinib. All receptors derive from a human donor with chronic lymphocytic leukemia. Each CDR3 is given with its conserved first and last residue. A D gene is named only where the DNA matches it firmly. Where a row states a size, it is once, few, many or the class of an expanded clone; other rows omit it.

>TRBV6-1|.|17|.|TRBJ2-4
TGTGCCAGCAGTGATAGTGGATGGAGCGCCGGACAAAACATTCAGTACTTC
CASSDSGWSAGQNIQYF
>TRBV9|.|16|.|TRBJ2-2
TGTGCCAGCAGCGTAGAATCAGTCCCGAACACCGGGGAGCTGTTTTTT
CASSVESVPNTGELFF
>TRBV30|.|15|.|TRBJ1-5
TGTGCCTGGAACTCACAGGTATATAGCAATCAGCCCCAGCATTTT
CAWNSQVYSNQPQHF
>TRBV7-9|.|14|.|TRBJ2-1
TGTGCCAGCAGCGACTACTACTCCTACAATGAGCAGTTCTTC
CASSDYYSYNEQFF
>TRBV20-1|.|10|.|TRBJ2-1
TGCAGTGCTAGACAGGGGCAACGGTTCTTC
CSARQGQRFF
>TRBV7-8|.|16|.|TRBJ1-2
TGTGCCAGCAGGGGCCAGGGAGATAATTACGCCTATGGCTACACCTTC
CASRGQGDNYAYGYTF
>TRBV4-1|.|15|.|TRBJ1-1
TGCGCCAGCAGCCAAGTAGGGCAGGGTGACACTGAAGCTTTCTTT
CASSQVGQGDTEAFF
>TRBV30|.|12|.|TRBJ2-7
TGTGCCTGGAGCCCTACTGGGACGGCGCAGTACTTC
CAWSPTGTAQYF
>TRBV28|TRBD1|14|.|TRBJ2-1
TGTGCCAGCAGCCCAGACAGGGTCACCAAAGAGCAGTTCTTC
CASSPDRVTKEQFF
>TRBV5-8|.|14|.|TRBJ1-1
TGTGCCAGCAGCTTGGAGCCGGGTTCGACTGAAGCTTTCTTT
CASSLEPGSTEAFF
>TRBV4-1|TRBD1|18|.|TRBJ1-3
TGCGCCAGCAGCTTCGCAATGGGCCAGACAGGGTACGGAAACACCATATATTTT
CASSFAMGQTGYGNTIYF
>TRBV7-9|.|13|.|TRBJ1-1
TGTGCCAGCAGCTTAGCGAGGGGACCTGAAGCTTTCTTT
CASSLARGPEAFF
>TRBV18|.|16|few|TRBJ2-2
TGTGCCAGCTCACCACCCTCCAGTGCCGCCACCGGGGAGCTGTTTTTT
CASSPPSSAATGELFF
>TRBV7-9|.|14|.|TRBJ2-3
TGTGCCAGCAGCTTGGGTCTAGTTAGAGATACGCAGTATTTT
CASSLGLVRDTQYF
>TRBV5-1|TRBD1|14|.|TRBJ2-7
TGCGCCAGCAGCAGTCAGACAGGGTTTGGAGAGCAGTACTTC
CASSSQTGFGEQYF
>TRBV6-5|.|15|.|TRBJ1-2
TGTGCCAGCGGTCTAGCGGTCGAATACGACTATGGCTACACCTTC
CASGLAVEYDYGYTF
>TRBV4-2|.|15|.|TRBJ2-7
TGTGCCAGCAGCCAAGGAACAGAGCCCTCCTACGAGCAGTACTTC
CASSQGTEPSYEQYF
>TRBV19|.|13|.|TRBJ1-1
TGTGCCAGTAGTACTTTGCAGGGGTTGCTTGCTTTCTTT
CASSTLQGLLAFF
>TRBV19|.|13|.|TRBJ2-3
TGTGCCAGTAGGGGGACTAGCACAGATACGCAGTATTTT
CASRGTSTDTQYF
>TRBV10-3|.|17|.|TRBJ2-3
TGTGCCATCAGTGAGTCGGGGGTCAGCAAAGGCACAGATACGCAGTATTTT
CAISESGVSKGTDTQYF
>TRBV19|TRBD1|15|.|TRBJ1-2
TGTGCCAGTACCCCTGGGGAGGGGGCAGGTTATGGCTACACCTTC
CASTPGEGAGYGYTF
>TRBV4-2|.|14|.|TRBJ2-7
TGTGCCAGCAGCCAGTCGCAGGGTTCCTACGAGCAGTACTTC
CASSQSQGSYEQYF
>TRBV4-1|TRBD2|14|.|TRBJ2-3
TGCGCCAGCAGTAAAGAGGCTAGCGGGGATACGCAGTATTTT
CASSKEASGDTQYF
>TRBV14|.|13|.|TRBJ1-1
TGTGCCAGCAGCCAAACGGCGAACACTGAAGCTTTCTTT
CASSQTANTEAFF
>TRBV7-3|TRBD1|16|.|TRBJ1-1
TGTGCCAGCAGCTCCACCGCCGGGACAGTGAACACTGAAGCTTTCTTT
CASSSTAGTVNTEAFF
>TRBV7-2|TRBD1|16|.|TRBJ1-5
TGTGCCAGCAGCTCACAAACGGGACAGAGAGATCAGCCCCAGCATTTT
CASSSQTGQRDQPQHF
>TRBV27|.|15|.|TRBJ1-1
TGTGCCAGCAGTTTAGGGGCAGGGTTGAACACTGAAGCTTTCTTT
CASSLGAGLNTEAFF
>TRBV6-6|.|10|.|TRBJ2-7
TGTGCCAGCATCCGGTACGAGCAGTACTTC
CASIRYEQYF